The 10 T cell receptor beta chains presented below share a single source sample, sequenced in a study of cytomegalovirus exposure and HLA in healthy donors. Primers: 60 Vbeta forward and 13 Jbeta reverse. Measured with immunoSEQ multiplex PCR; TCRdb has only the in-frame clones, and not every one. The sample lists 120,000 or so clones; around 73% were seen once. The sequenced sample consisted of PBMCs. All receptors come from a man younger than 40 in good health and CMV-seropositive.

The chain joins TRBV4-1 to TRBJ2-7; TRBD1 aligns across 7 bases. Germline V gives CDR1 MGHRA, CDR2 YSYEKL. The CDR3 is 14 amino acids. V gave up 4 bases and J gave up 2 bases; unmatched junction bases: 5. CDR3 in amino acids: CASSPRTGPYEQYF. As DNA, the CDR3 is TGCGCCAGCAGCCCTCGGACAGGTCCCTACGAGCAGTACTTC.

The V and J genes are TRBV30 and TRBJ2-3, with D unresolved. V was clipped by 4 bases and J by 2 bases, with 19 bases between them. Germline V CDR1 and CDR2: GTSNPN, SVGIG (reference sequence). This CDR3 has 16 residues. CDR3 nucleotide sequence: TGTGCCTGGACTACAAGGCTGACGCGGCACACAGATACGCAGTATTTT. This gives the protein CAWTTRLTRHTDTQYF.

This clone was seen a single time. J is TRBJ2-1 and V is TRBV13; possible D gene TRBD1, 6 bases. Germline V CDR1 and CDR2: PRHDT, FYEKMQ (reference sequence). The CDR3 sequence is 15 residues long. Trimming left V 3 bases short and J 5 bases short, with 14 bases between. The DNA for the CDR3 is TGTGCCAGCAGCTTCAATGGGGGCGGTGACAATGAGCAGTTCTTC. Translated, it gives CASSFNGGGDNEQFF.

Only a few counts were recorded for this clone. This chain connects TRBV7-2 to TRBJ2-1; 11 nucleotides match TRBD2. CDR1 is SGHTA, CDR2 FQGNSA, per germline. The trim removed 7 bases at V and 7 bases at J, leaving 12 bases unmatched. The length of the CDR3 is 16 residues. The CDR3 nucleotides read TGTGCCAGCACCCAACTAGCGGGAGTAGCAGGTAATGAGCAGTTCTTC. Amino acid sequence: CASTQLAGVAGNEQFF.

The chain couples TRBV9 to TRBJ2-1; TRBD2 matches at 8 bases. Germline V gene lookup returns CDR1 SGDLS and CDR2 YYNGEE. The CDR3 totals 18 residues. The junction had 16 bases not matched to a gene; V was cut back by 4 bases and J by 4 bases. CDR3 coding DNA: TGTGCCAGCAGCTTTACACCCCTAGCGGGTTTTCGATACAATGAGCAGTTCTTC. It encodes CASSFTPLAGFRYNEQFF.

This chain links TRBV5-1 with TRBJ2-1; the D gene is possibly TRBD2 (6 bases). The CDR3 length is 13 residues. Per the germline V gene, CDR1 is SGHRS and CDR2 is YFSETQ. V was shortened by 3 bases and J by 15 bases, with 19 bases between the two germline ends. The chain's CDR3 is CASSSPGLKVVFF. The CDR3 nucleotides read TGCGCCAGCAGCTCGCCAGGACTAAAAGTGGTGTTCTTC.

The sample holds a few counts of this clone. The chain couples TRBV6-1 to TRBJ1-1; possibly TRBD1 for D (6 bases). The CDR3 spans 16 residues. Germline V gives CDR1 MNHNS, CDR2 SASEGT. Between the trimmed V and J ends, which lost 1 base and 5 bases, there was a span of 17 bases. CDR3 sequence: CASSEEDSQLWTEAFF. CDR3 DNA sequence: TGTGCCAGCAGTGAAGAGGACAGTCAATTGTGGACTGAAGCTTTCTTT.

This rearrangement joins TRBV29-1 to TRBJ2-1; D remains ambiguous. The CDR3 is 12 amino acids. V was trimmed by 2 bases and J by 7 bases, leaving 9 bases between them. From germline, CDR1 is SQVTM and CDR2 ANQGSEA. CDR3 DNA: TGCAGCGTTGAAACTGAGTTAAATGAGCAGTTCTTC. Protein: CSVETELNEQFF.

The chain recombines TRBV5-8 with TRBJ1-5; weak D call: TRBD1 (6 bases). This CDR3 spans 12 amino acids. Trimming removed 5 bases at V and 6 bases at J, with 9 bases between. CDR1 and CDR2 (germline): SGHTS, YDEGEE. As DNA, the CDR3 is TGTGCCAGCAGGACAGGTATTCAGCCCCAGCATTTT. It codes for CASRTGIQPQHF.

This rearrangement joins TRBV6-6 to TRBJ2-3; D remains unclear. Trimming removed 2 bases from V and 0 bases from J, with 6 bases in between. Per germline, CDR1 MNHNY and CDR2 SVGAGI (reference sequence). The CDR3 consists of 14 residues. The CDR3 loop reads CASSYKQSTDTQYF. The CDR3 nucleotides are TGTGCCAGCAGTTACAAACAGAGCACAGATACGCAGTATTTT.